The present T cell receptor (beta chain) was sequenced within a study of OX40 agonist ivuxolimab in advanced cancers. Study-level findings and limits: Fewer expanded clones were found on average in CD4+ than in CD8+ T cells.

Concerning this clone itself: What it binds is unknown.

V gave up 11 bases and J gave up 5 bases, with 18 bases separating them. Germline V CDR1 and CDR2: MNHEY, SVGAGI. The CDR3 has 13 residues. Repertoires were generated with immunoSEQ multiplex PCR, while TCRdb's copy carries only in-frame clones and drops some. The sample has about 43,000 clones; just under 95% are singletons. The rearrangement uses TRBV6-5 and TRBJ1-1, with a possible D match to TRBD1 (6 bases). The specimen comprised CD4+ or CD8+ T cells sorted from blood, sampled in a trial of the OX40 agonist ivuxolimab. This TCR came from an adult with an advanced solid tumor such as melanoma, head and neck, liver or kidney cancer. CDR3 in DNA: TGTGCCTCCAGCGAACGGGGGCGGACTGAAGCTTTCTTT. It is translated as CASSERGRTEAFF.